The sequence of this T cell receptor (beta chain) was determined in a study of blood T cell repertoires in COVID-19. Study overall: Acute and convalescent COVID-19 specimens originated in the United States, Italy and Spain. PBMCs, B-cell-depleted T cells, or T cells were the source of the cDNA or gDNA that made up the material.

The CDR3 runs to 16 residues. Germline V gene sequence: CDR1 MNHEY, CDR2 SMNVEV (reference sequence). With 4 bases clipped from V and 0 bases from J, the junction kept 6 bases outside the gene matches. Original processing notes: The assay estimated nucleated cells by amplifying reference gene primers. The data were produced by immunoSEQ multiplex PCR, yet TCRdb's version contains in-frame clones alone and is incomplete. That table gives V, J and clone size, and the DNA gave D and trimming. The sample has approximately 140,000 clones; about 85% are singletons. The sequenced sample consisted of peripheral blood. The chain recombines TRBV27 with TRBJ1-5; TRBD1 agrees at 7 bases. This clonotype was obtained from a human donor in a cohort sampled during active COVID-19. In DNA, the CDR3 is TGTGCCAGCAGTTCTGGACAGGACCTTAGCAATCAGCCCCAGCATTTT. The encoded protein is CASSSGQDLSNQPQHF.